This passage covers 5 T cell receptor beta chains from one sample sequenced in a study of blood T cell repertoires in COVID-19. Sequencing was performed with immunoSEQ multiplex PCR; in TCRdb, only in-frame clones are kept and a portion is missing. The top ten clones hold less than 2% of a sample with 90,000 to 130,000 clones, 60% to 85% of them seen once. The source material was peripheral blood. These receptors were taken from a woman in her 40s with acute or convalescent COVID-19.

The chain links TRBV6-6 to TRBJ2-3; 8 nucleotides match TRBD2. V shed 10 bases and J 3 bases; nucleotides not matched to a gene: 9. The CDR3 runs to 14 residues. Germline V gene sequence: CDR1 MNHNY, CDR2 SVGAGI (reference sequence). CDR3 DNA: TGTGCCACCGCTATAGCGGGGAAAACAGATACGCAGTATTTT. This sequence encodes CATAIAGKTDTQYF.

The gene calls are TRBV7-9 and TRBJ1-3; possible D gene TRBD1, 6 bases. The CDR3 loop spans 16 amino acids. Germline V gene lookup returns CDR1 SEHNR and CDR2 FQNEAQ (reference sequence). V lost 5 bases, J lost 4 bases, and 18 bases lay in between. The CDR3 loop is CASSLITGTIGNTIYF. The CDR3 region has the DNA TGTGCCAGCAGCCTAATAACCGGGACAATAGGAAACACCATATATTTT. The complete variable domain, with remaining parts taken from reference TRBV7-9 and TRBJ1-3, reads DTGVSQNPRHKITKRGQNVTFRCDPISEHNRLYWYRQTLGQGPEFLTYFQNEAQLEKSRLLSDRFSAERPKGSFSTLEIQRTEQGDSAMYLCASSLITGTIGNTIYFGEGSWLTVV.

Only one count was recorded for this clone. The chain is built from TRBV19 and TRBJ2-3; 12 positions match TRBD1. The CDR3 has 14 amino acids. Germline V gives CDR1 LNHDA, CDR2 SQIVND (reference sequence). V shed 7 bases and J 7 bases; nucleotides not matched to a gene: 6. CDR3 loop: CASTPGQGAYTQYF. The CDR3, as DNA: TGTGCCAGTACGCCGGGACAGGGGGCATATACGCAGTATTTT.

This chain links TRBV7-9 with TRBJ2-1, with D maybe TRBD2 (6 bases). This CDR3 is built from 16 residues. Trimming left V 5 bases short and J 8 bases short, with 22 bases between. The germline gives CDR1 SEHNR, CDR2 FQNEAQ (reference sequence). As DNA, the CDR3 is TGTGCCAGCAGCCCCCCCCGGGGGAGAGGGGCAGATGAGCAGTTCTTC. The encoded protein is CASSPPRGRGADEQFF.

The chain is built from TRBV28 and TRBJ2-2, with D unresolved. Trimming took 7 bases from V and 4 from J, leaving 7 bases between them. The length of the CDR3 is 12 residues. CDR1 MDHEN and CDR2 SYDVKM come from the germline V gene. CDR3 in amino acids: CASKTATGELFF. The CDR3 coding sequence is TGTGCCAGCAAAACAGCCACCGGGGAGCTGTTTTTT.